Listed here are 10 T cell receptor beta chains from one sample, sequenced in a study of blood T cell repertoires in COVID-19. Sequenced by immunoSEQ multiplex PCR; TCRdb stores in-frame clones only, minus some. The repertoire holds 140,000 to 150,000 clones, with nearly 85% as singletons. Sequencing was done on a sample of peripheral blood. These receptors came from a human donor in a cohort sampled during active COVID-19.

The chain combines TRBV10-1 with TRBJ2-5, with 9 nucleotides matching TRBD1. V trimming: 8 bases; J trimming: 3 bases; junction bases outside the gene matches: 1. Germline CDR1 reads WNHNN; CDR2 reads SYGVQD (reference sequence). The length of the CDR3 is 12 residues. CDR3 region: CASRTGEETQYF. CDR3 bases: TGCGCCAGCCGGACAGGGGAAGAGACCCAGTACTTC.

The chain combines TRBV6-5 with TRBJ2-7; 8 bases align to TRBD1. Germline loops: CDR1 MNHEY, CDR2 SVGAGI. V lost 11 bases, J lost 3 bases, and 9 bases stayed unmatched. The CDR3 is 13 residues long. CDR3 bases: TGTGCCGTCCGGGACAGGTGGAACTACGAGCAGTACTTC. Protein sequence: CAVRDRWNYEQYF.

The V gene is TRBV7-2, the J gene TRBJ2-2; TRBD1 matches at 7 bases. The trim removed 3 bases at V and 6 bases at J, leaving 7 bases unmatched. The CDR3 loop spans 15 amino acids. Germline V gene sequence: CDR1 SGHTA, CDR2 FQGNSA. The CDR3 coding sequence is TGTGCCAGCAGCTTTGGTAGCAGGGGGTCCGGGGAGCTGTTTTTT. Amino acids: CASSFGSRGSGELFF.

V gene TRBV5-6 combines with J gene TRBJ2-4, with 9 positions matching TRBD1. This CDR3 is 14 amino acids long. Germline V lookup: CDR1 SGHDT, CDR2 YYEEEE. The junction had 6 bases not matched to a gene; V was cut back by 3 bases and J by 8 bases. The CDR3 coding sequence is TGTGCCAGCAGCTCCGCGACAGGGGGGGACATTCAGTACTTC. It translates to CASSSATGGDIQYF.

Regarding this clone: The same CDR3 can be traced to other DNA sequences in this sample. The chain uses TRBV5-1 and TRBJ2-5, with TRBD2 identical over 13 bases. The ends lost 0 bases at V and 2 bases at J; junction bases unmatched: 1. The CDR3 covers 16 residues. CDR1 SGHRS and CDR2 YFSETQ come from the germline V gene. The CDR3 sequence: CASSLGLAGGQETQYF. The DNA of the CDR3 is TGCGCCAGCAGCTTGGGACTAGCGGGGGGACAAGAGACCCAGTACTTC.

This clone was counted only a few times. The chain is built from TRBV29-1 and TRBJ2-1; 7 bases align to TRBD2. V shed 6 bases, J shed 0 bases, and the junction held 5 bases outside the gene matches. CDR3 length: 14 amino acids. Per the germline V gene, CDR1 is SQVTM and CDR2 is ANQGSEA. CDR3 residues: CSVAGLISYNEQFF. DNA for the CDR3: TGCAGCGTAGCGGGACTAATCTCCTACAATGAGCAGTTCTTC.

J is TRBJ1-3 and V is TRBV18; no reliable D call. The CDR3 loop spans 17 amino acids. CDR1 is KGHSH and CDR2 is LQKENI in the germline V gene. V lost 2 bases, J lost 0 bases, and 14 bases lay in between. The CDR3 protein is CASSPNSADNSGNTIYF. DNA for the CDR3: TGTGCCAGCTCACCAAATTCGGCCGACAACTCTGGAAACACCATATATTTT. Drawing the rest from reference TRBV18 and TRBJ1-3, the complete variable domain is NAGVMQNPRHLVRRRGQEARLRCSPMKGHSHVYWYRQLPEEGLKFMVYLQKENIIDESGMPKERFSAEFPKEGPSILRIQQVVRGDSAAYFCASSPNSADNSGNTIYFGEGSWLTVV.

V is TRBV4-3 and J is TRBJ1-1, with TRBD1 identical over 11 bases. CDR3 length: 13 amino acids. Germline-derived CDR1 and CDR2 are LGHNA and YSLEER. The J segment lost 8 bases and the V segment lost 3 bases, leaving 2 bases of the junction unmatched. The CDR3 sequence: CASSQDRGQEAFF. In DNA form, the CDR3 reads TGCGCCAGCAGCCAGGACAGGGGGCAGGAAGCTTTCTTT.

Turning to this clone: The sample has other DNA sequences that encode this CDR3 too. V gene TRBV19 combines with J gene TRBJ1-5; 9 bases match TRBD1. Per the germline V gene, CDR1 is LNHDA and CDR2 is SQIVND (reference sequence). Germline trimming cut 4 bases from V and 7 bases from J; bases unmatched to any gene: 5. There are 14 residues in the CDR3. In DNA, the CDR3 is TGTGCCAGTAGTACCACAGGGGGCCGGCAGCCCCAGCATTTT. Its translation: CASSTTGGRQPQHF.

The chain recombines TRBV3-1 (or the pseudogene TRBV3-2) with TRBJ2-7, with 10 bases lining up with TRBD2. This CDR3 has 19 amino acids. V dropped 1 base and J dropped 3; count of bases not matched to a gene: 15. CDR1 is LGHDT, CDR2 YNNKEL, per germline (reference sequence). In nucleotides, the CDR3 is TGTGCCAGCAGCCAAGTTTTTCGAACCCGGGGGACTAGCGACTACGAGCAGTACGTC. Residues: CASSQVFRTRGTSDYEQYV.